The table lists the clone carrying this T cell receptor (beta chain) with a count of one. TCRdb keeps only in-frame clones here, not all; method: immunoSEQ multiplex PCR. The sample lists tens of thousands of clones, 85% to 90% occurring once. The sample comes from a study of T cells in localized non-small cell lung cancer. The CDR3 has 15 residues. V was pared by 0 bases and J by 0 bases, with 8 bases between. Germline V gives CDR1 SGHDT, CDR2 YYEEEE. This material consisted of peripheral blood, taken before any cancer treatment. This clonotype was sampled from a woman aged 35-70 years with stage I squamous cell lung carcinoma. The V gene is TRBV5-6, the J gene TRBJ2-3; no clear D. This CDR3 reads CASSLGAPSTDTQYF. In DNA form, the CDR3 reads TGTGCCAGCAGCTTGGGGGCGCCTAGCACAGATACGCAGTATTTT.